These 14 T cell receptor beta chains were all obtained from the same sample, sequenced in a study of blood T cell repertoires in COVID-19 (TCRdb year 2020). Libraries were made using the immunoSEQ multiplex PCR assay. Drawn from immuneACCESS, this table holds only the in-frame rearrangements with V and J called that TCRdb kept. Clones are partly lost; checked studies trace under half to an unresolved V gene and leave the rest unexplained. The sample includes under 300,000 clones, with around 85% observed a single time. 3.3% of the sample is held by the ten biggest clonotypes. Source material: PBMCs or T cells enriched from blood (not recorded which). Every receptor here comes from a woman aged 40 to 50 with acute COVID-19.

The chain carries TRBV5-1 and TRBJ1-4, with 8 nucleotides matching TRBD1. The V and J ends lost 4 bases and 7 bases, in that order; junction bases with no gene match: 15. Germline CDR1 reads SGHRS; CDR2 reads YFSETQ. This CDR3 contains 17 residues. CDR3: CASSPESGTGSSEKLFF. The CDR3 nucleotides are TGCGCCAGCAGCCCTGAGTCAGGGACAGGATCTAGTGAAAAACTGTTTTTT.

The gene calls are TRBV7-3 and TRBJ2-1; D is uncertain. Germline CDR1 SGHTA, CDR2 FQGTGA. Trimming took off 3 bases at V and 6 bases at J, with 9 bases between the two ends. The CDR3 is made up of 13 amino acids. The chain's CDR3 is CASSLLPGNEQFF. Here the CDR3 DNA reads TGTGCCAGCAGCTTGCTCCCCGGCAATGAGCAGTTCTTC. The entire variable domain, with the rest obtained from reference TRBV7-3 and TRBJ2-1, is as follows: GAGVSQTPSNKVTEKGKYVELRCDPISGHTALYWYRQSLGQGPEFLIYFQGTGAADDSGLPNDRFFAVRPEGSVSTLKIQRTERGDSAVYLCASSLLPGNEQFFGPGTRLTVL.

V usage is TRBV3-1 (or the pseudogene TRBV3-2) and J usage is TRBJ1-5; D not certain. CDR1 and CDR2 (germline): LGHDT, YNNKEL (reference sequence). Trimming stripped 0 bases from V and 6 bases from J, with 12 bases between. The CDR3 sequence is 15 residues long. This CDR3 is CASSQDGYGVQPQHF. The CDR3 DNA is TGTGCCAGCAGCCAAGATGGGTACGGGGTTCAGCCCCAGCATTTT.

V gene TRBV5-1 combines with J gene TRBJ2-1; 9 bases line up with TRBD1. Trimming cost V 0 bases and J 4 bases; bases outside gene matches: 2. The CDR3 is 15 residues long. CDR1 SGHRS and CDR2 YFSETQ come from the germline V gene. CDR3 in amino acids: CASSLEGQGYNEQFF. In DNA, the CDR3 is TGCGCCAGCAGCTTGGAGGGACAGGGATACAATGAGCAGTTCTTC.

The V and J genes are TRBV7-2 and TRBJ1-4, with a possible D match to TRBD1 (5 bases). Trimming removed 0 bases at V and 5 bases at J, with 10 bases between. Germline V gene sequence: CDR1 SGHTA, CDR2 FQGNSA. The CDR3 covers 15 residues. CDR3 coding DNA: TGTGCCAGCAGCTTAGCCCAGGGATGGAATGAAAAACTGTTTTTT. This translates into CASSLAQGWNEKLFF. The full variable domain, with the rest looked up from reference TRBV7-2 and TRBJ1-4, is GAGVSQSPSNKVTEKGKDVELRCDPISGHTALYWYRQSLGQGLEFLIYFQGNSAPDKSGLPSDRFSAERTGGSVSTLTIQRTQQEDSAVYLCASSLAQGWNEKLFFGSGTQLSVL.

This chain connects TRBV6-5 to TRBJ2-7, with a possible D match to TRBD1 (6 bases). The CDR3 sequence is 15 residues long. Per the germline V gene, CDR1 is MNHEY and CDR2 is SVGAGI. V was pared by 5 bases and J by 2 bases, with 16 bases between. CDR3 loop: CASSTAGTSAYEQYF. The DNA of the CDR3 is TGTGCCAGCAGTACCGCCGGGACATCAGCCTACGAGCAGTACTTC.

This sequence joins TRBV5-1 and TRBJ2-3, with D possibly matching TRBD2 (5 bases). This CDR3 region has 12 residues. CDR1 is SGHRS, CDR2 YFSETQ, per germline. The V end was cut by 4 bases, the J end by 6 bases, with 9 bases between. CDR3 bases: TGCGCCAGCAGCCCGTCGGGGGATACGCAGTATTTT. It yields the protein CASSPSGDTQYF.

The V call is TRBV6-5, the J call TRBJ2-7, with TRBD2 matching over 10 bases. CDR3 size: 14 residues. The J segment lost 3 bases and the V segment lost 6 bases, leaving 5 bases of the junction unmatched. CDR1 MNHEY and CDR2 SVGAGI come from the germline V gene. CDR3 sequence (DNA): TGTGCCAGCAGAAAACTAGCGGGGAACTACGAGCAGTACTTC. Amino acids: CASRKLAGNYEQYF.

This chain connects TRBV2 to TRBJ2-7; 13 bases fit TRBD2. J was trimmed by 6 bases and V by 3 bases; bases with no gene match: 2. Germline values: CDR1 SNHLY, CDR2 FYNNEI. This CDR3 has 14 residues. CDR3 residues: CASSERTSGSEQYF. The CDR3 coding sequence is TGTGCCAGCAGTGAGAGGACTAGCGGGAGCGAGCAGTACTTC. Full variable domain (missing parts from reference TRBV2 and TRBJ2-7): EPEVTQTPSHQVTQMGQEVILRCVPISNHLYFYWYRQILGQKVEFLVSFYNNEISEKSEIFDDQFSVERPDGSNFTLKIRSTKLEDSAMYFCASSERTSGSEQYFGPGTRLTVT.

The rearrangement uses TRBV24-1 and TRBJ2-2, with a weak D call TRBD1 (6 bases). The CDR3 extends over 16 amino acids. CDR1 is KGHDR, CDR2 SFDVKD, per germline. Deletions cut 5 bases from V and 3 bases from J, with 15 bases between. The CDR3 DNA reads TGTGCCACCAGTGGGGGGCCACAGGGTTACACCGGGGAGCTGTTTTTT. Its protein is CATSGGPQGYTGELFF.

This chain connects TRBV29-1 to TRBJ2-1, with no clear D. CDR1 is SQVTM and CDR2 is ANQGSEA in the germline V gene. V lost 7 bases to trimming and J lost 6 bases, with 10 bases between them. The CDR3 runs to 11 residues. CDR3 amino acids: CSAVNINEQFF. The CDR3 bases are TGCAGCGCCGTTAACATCAATGAGCAGTTCTTC.

The chain links TRBV6-4 to TRBJ2-3; a possible D gene is TRBD2 (6 bases). Trimming took 3 bases from V and 0 from J, leaving 7 bases between them. The CDR3 runs to 14 residues. From germline, CDR1 is MRHNA and CDR2 SNTAGT. CDR3 region: CASSEGGSTDTQYF. The DNA for the CDR3 is TGTGCCAGCAGTGAGGGGGGTAGCACAGATACGCAGTATTTT.

The rearrangement uses TRBV5-1 and TRBJ2-1, with 7 bases lining up with TRBD1. The CDR3 loop spans 14 amino acids. V lost 3 bases and J lost 9; bases outside the gene matches: 9. Germline CDR1 and CDR2: SGHRS and YFSETQ. CDR3 residues: CASSSAEGAGEQFF. CDR3 nucleotides: TGCGCCAGCAGCTCCGCCGAGGGGGCCGGTGAGCAGTTCTTC.

The V gene is TRBV10-2, the J gene TRBJ1-2; 7 bases fit TRBD1. J gave up 4 bases and V 5 bases, and 7 bases lay outside the gene matches. Germline values: CDR1 WSHSY, CDR2 SAAADI. The CDR3 loop spans 14 amino acids. CDR3 nucleotide sequence: TGCGCCAGCAGTAACAGGGGAGTCGGCTATGGCTACACCTTC. As protein: CASSNRGVGYGYTF.